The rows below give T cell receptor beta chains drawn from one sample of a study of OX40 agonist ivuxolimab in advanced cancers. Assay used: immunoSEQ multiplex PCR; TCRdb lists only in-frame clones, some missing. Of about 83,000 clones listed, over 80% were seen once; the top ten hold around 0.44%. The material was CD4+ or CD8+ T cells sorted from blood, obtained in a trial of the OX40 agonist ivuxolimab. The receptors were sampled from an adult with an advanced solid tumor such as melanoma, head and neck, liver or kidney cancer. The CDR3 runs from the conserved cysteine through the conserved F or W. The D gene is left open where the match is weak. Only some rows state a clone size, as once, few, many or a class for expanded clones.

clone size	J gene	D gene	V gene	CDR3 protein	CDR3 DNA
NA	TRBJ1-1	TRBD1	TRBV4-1	CASSYRTGEVSEAFF	TGCGCCAGCAGCTACCGGACAGGGGAGGTCTCTGAAGCTTTCTTT
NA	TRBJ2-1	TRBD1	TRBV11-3	CASSLRTGGYNEQFF	TGTGCCAGCAGCTTAAGGACAGGGGGCTACAATGAGCAGTTCTTC
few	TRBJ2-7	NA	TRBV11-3	CASSLAGTGGEQYF	TGTGCCAGCAGCTTAGCCGGGACGGGTGGGGAGCAGTACTTC
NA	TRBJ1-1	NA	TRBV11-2	CASSPTGGYTEAFF	TGTGCCAGCAGCCCAACCGGGGGTTACACTGAAGCTTTCTTT
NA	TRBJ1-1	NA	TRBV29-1	CSASDANTEAFF	TGCAGCGCCTCGGACGCGAACACTGAAGCTTTCTTT
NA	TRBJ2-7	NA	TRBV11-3	CASSLTSWVDEQYF	TGTGCCAGCAGCTTGACGTCTTGGGTCGACGAGCAGTACTTC
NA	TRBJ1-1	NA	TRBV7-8	CASSTRGRQGFMNTEAFF	TGTGCCAGCTCCACTCGCGGGCGGCAGGGCTTTATGAACACTGAAGCTTTCTTT
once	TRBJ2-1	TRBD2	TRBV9	CASSVASGEFEQFF	TGTGCCAGCAGCGTGGCTAGCGGGGAATTTGAGCAGTTCTTC
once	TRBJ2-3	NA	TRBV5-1	CASSLGGAPTDTQYF	TGCGCCAGCAGCTTGGGGGGGGCGCCCACAGATACGCAGTATTTT
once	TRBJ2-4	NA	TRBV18	CASSPNRGGPAKNIQYF	TGTGCCAGCTCACCGAATCGCGGGGGCCCTGCCAAAAACATTCAGTACTTC
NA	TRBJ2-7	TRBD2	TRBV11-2	CASSRTSGGYEQYF	TGTGCCAGCAGCCGGACTAGCGGGGGGTACGAGCAGTACTTC
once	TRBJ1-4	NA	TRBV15	CATSRGRETNEKLFF	TGTGCCACCAGCAGAGGCAGGGAAACTAATGAAAAACTGTTTTTT
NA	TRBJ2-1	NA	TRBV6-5	CASSYVGVGSYNEQFF	TGTGCCAGCAGTTACGTTGGGGTGGGGTCCTACAATGAGCAGTTCTTC
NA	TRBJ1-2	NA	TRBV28	CASVGGGTAPYGYTF	TGTGCCAGCGTCGGTGGGGGGACGGCCCCCTATGGCTACACCTTC
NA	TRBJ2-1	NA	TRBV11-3	CASSLVAGSDEQFF	TGTGCCAGCAGCTTAGTTGCCGGTTCGGATGAGCAGTTCTTC
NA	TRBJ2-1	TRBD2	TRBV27	CASSSDGSLAGGLHNEQFF	TGTGCCAGCAGTTCGGATGGGTCCCTAGCGGGGGGGCTCCACAATGAGCAGTTCTTC
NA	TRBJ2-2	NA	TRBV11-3	CACQYPDVGVGELFF	TGTGCCTGCCAATATCCAGACGTGGGGGTCGGGGAGCTGTTTTTT
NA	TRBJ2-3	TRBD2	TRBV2	CASSWTSGFTDTQYF	TGTGCCAGCAGTTGGACTAGCGGGTTCACAGATACGCAGTATTTT
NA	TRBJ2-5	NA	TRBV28	CASNPLRGIQETQYF	TGTGCCAGCAATCCCCTTCGGGGTATCCAAGAGACCCAGTACTTC
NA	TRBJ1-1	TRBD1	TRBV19	CASSTFLKTGRAEAFF	TGTGCCAGTAGTACGTTCTTGAAGACAGGGAGGGCTGAAGCTTTCTTT
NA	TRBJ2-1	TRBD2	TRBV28	CASAGAAYTGTSGSNEQFF	TGTGCCAGCGCCGGGGCAGCTTACACCGGGACTAGTGGTAGCAATGAGCAGTTCTTC
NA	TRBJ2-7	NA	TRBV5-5	CASSPNLDPYEQYF	TGTGCCAGCAGTCCGAATTTGGACCCCTACGAGCAGTACTTC
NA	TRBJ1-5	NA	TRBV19	CASSISVRDQPQHF	TGTGCCAGTAGTATATCTGTTAGGGATCAGCCCCAGCATTTT
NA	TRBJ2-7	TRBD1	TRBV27	CASSLSGDRTYEQYF	TGTGCCAGCAGTTTATCTGGGGACAGGACGTACGAGCAGTACTTC
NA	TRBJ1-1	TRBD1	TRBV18	CASSRDRQNTEAFF	TGTGCCAGCTCCAGGGACAGGCAAAACACTGAAGCTTTCTTT
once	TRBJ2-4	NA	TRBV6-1	CASSVERVDNIQYF	TGTGCCAGCAGTGTGGAGAGGGTCGACAACATTCAGTACTTC
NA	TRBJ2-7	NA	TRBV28	CASSLRAYEQYF	TGTGCCAGCAGTTTACGAGCATACGAGCAGTACTTC
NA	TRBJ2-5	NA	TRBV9	CASSVWGAETQYF	TGTGCCAGCAGCGTCTGGGGGGCAGAGACCCAGTACTTC
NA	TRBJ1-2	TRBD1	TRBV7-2	CASSPRDRNGYTF	TGTGCCAGCAGCCCTAGGGACAGGAATGGCTACACCTTC
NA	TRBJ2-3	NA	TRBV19	CASSLHTDTQYF	TGTGCCAGTAGTCTCCACACAGATACGCAGTATTTT
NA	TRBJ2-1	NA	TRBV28	CASRGPHGYEQFF	TGTGCCAGCAGGGGACCTCATGGTTATGAGCAGTTCTTC
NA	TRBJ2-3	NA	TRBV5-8	CASSLQLVGGFTQYF	TGTGCCAGCAGCCTCCAACTAGTGGGGGGATTTACGCAGTATTTT
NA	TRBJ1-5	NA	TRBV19	CASSIVEVNQPQHF	TGTGCCAGTAGTATAGTCGAGGTCAATCAGCCCCAGCATTTT
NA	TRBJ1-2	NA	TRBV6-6	CASSYKDGYTF	TGTGCCAGCAGTTATAAGGATGGCTACACCTTC
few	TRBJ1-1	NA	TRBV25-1	CASVGTPNTEAFF	TGTGCCAGCGTGGGGACACCCAACACTGAAGCTTTCTTT
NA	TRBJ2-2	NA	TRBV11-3	CASSLTSAAAGELFF	TGTGCCAGCAGCTTAACCTCAGCCGCCGCCGGGGAGCTGTTTTTT
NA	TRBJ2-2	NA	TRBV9	CASSVAQRPGELFF	TGTGCCAGCAGCGTAGCGCAGCGTCCCGGGGAGCTGTTTTTT
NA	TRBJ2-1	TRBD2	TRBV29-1	CSVEAGTSGSSEQFF	TGCAGCGTTGAAGCCGGGACTAGCGGGAGCAGTGAGCAGTTCTTC
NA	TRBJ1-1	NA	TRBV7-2	CASSLGGRNTEAFF	TGTGCCAGCAGCTTAGGGGGGCGGAACACTGAAGCTTTCTTT
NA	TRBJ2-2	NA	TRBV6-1	CASRSTRGDKKELFF	TGTGCCAGCAGGTCAACCAGGGGGGATAAGAAGGAGCTGTTTTTT
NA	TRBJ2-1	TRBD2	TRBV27	CASSKRLAGGPGYNEQFF	TGTGCCAGCAGTAAAAGACTAGCGGGAGGGCCGGGGTACAATGAGCAGTTCTTC
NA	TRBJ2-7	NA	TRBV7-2	CASSPDIYEQYF	TGTGCCAGCAGCCCGGACATCTACGAGCAGTACTTC
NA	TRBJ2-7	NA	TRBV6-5	CASSYSAWQTYEQYF	TGTGCCAGCAGTTACTCCGCCTGGCAGACCTACGAGCAGTACTTC
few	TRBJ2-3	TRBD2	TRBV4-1	CASSQEVPSGGVRQYF	TGCGCCAGCAGCCAAGAGGTGCCTAGCGGGGGTGTGAGGCAGTATTTT
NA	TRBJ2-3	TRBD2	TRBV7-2	CASSTRLAGSTDTQYF	TGTGCCAGCAGCACCCGACTAGCGGGGTCCACAGATACGCAGTATTTT
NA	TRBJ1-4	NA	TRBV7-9	CASSLRDGNEKLFF	TGTGCCAGCAGCCTCCGGGACGGAAATGAAAAACTGTTTTTT
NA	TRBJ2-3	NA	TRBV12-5	CASGLVLSEGQYF	TGTGCTAGTGGTTTGGTACTTTCCGAGGGGCAGTATTTT
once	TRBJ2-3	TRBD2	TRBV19	CASSIRLARSTDTQYF	TGTGCCAGTAGTATCCGACTAGCGCGTAGCACAGATACGCAGTATTTT
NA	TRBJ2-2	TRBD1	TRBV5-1	CASSLGQGTHTGELFF	TGCGCCAGCAGCTTGGGACAGGGGACCCACACCGGGGAGCTGTTTTTT
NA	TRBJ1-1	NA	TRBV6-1	CASSEIQGTYTEAFF	TGTGCCAGCAGTGAAATTCAGGGGACCTACACTGAAGCTTTCTTT
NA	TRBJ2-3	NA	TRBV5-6	CASSFSWGASTDTQYF	TGTGCCAGCAGCTTCTCGTGGGGTGCTAGCACAGATACGCAGTATTTT
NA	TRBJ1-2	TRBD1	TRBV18	CASRRQGAPENYGYTF	TGTGCCTCCAGACGACAGGGGGCGCCTGAGAACTATGGCTACACCTTC